The rows below give T cell receptor beta chains drawn from one sample of a study of blood T cell repertoires in COVID-19. Profiled with immunoSEQ multiplex PCR; TCRdb holds only in-frame clones, not every one. The table shows about 45,000 clones, with around 86% occurring only once. Sequencing was performed on peripheral blood. The receptors originated from a human donor in a cohort sampled during active COVID-19. Each CDR3 is given without its conserved first and last residue. Where a row states a size, it is once, few, many or the class of an expanded clone; other rows omit it.

V gene: TRBV7-3
J gene: TRBJ2-1
clone size: NA
CDR3 protein: ASSLSSGTYNEQF

V gene: TRBV19
J gene: TRBJ2-3
clone size: NA
CDR3 protein: ASSPWTSGSTDTQY

V gene: TRBV6-5
J gene: TRBJ2-1
clone size: NA
CDR3 protein: ASSYRPLAGENEQF

V gene: TRBV5-1
J gene: TRBJ2-7
clone size: NA
CDR3 protein: ASSSKQGRTYEQY

V gene: TRBV21-1
J gene: TRBJ2-3
clone size: NA
CDR3 protein: ASSGRQLCTDTQY

V gene: TRBV2
J gene: TRBJ1-2
clone size: NA
CDR3 protein: ASTLRDRPS

V gene: TRBV20-1
J gene: TRBJ2-1
clone size: NA
CDR3 protein: SASRRGRNEQF

V gene: TRBV9
J gene: TRBJ2-2
clone size: few
CDR3 protein: ASSVDGNTGELF

V gene: TRBV24-1
J gene: TRBJ2-1
clone size: once
CDR3 protein: ATSDLYGGNEQF

V gene: TRBV4-1
J gene: TRBJ2-3
clone size: NA
CDR3 protein: ATAPATSGGNTQY

V gene: TRBV6-6
J gene: TRBJ1-2
clone size: NA
CDR3 protein: ASSPVDRFYGYT

V gene: TRBV4-3
J gene: TRBJ2-7
clone size: NA
CDR3 protein: ASSQDLDNYEQY

V gene: TRBV3-1/TRBV3-2
J gene: TRBJ2-1
clone size: NA
CDR3 protein: ASSQDRLASYNEQF

V gene: TRBV25-1
J gene: TRBJ2-7
clone size: NA
CDR3 protein: ASSEGARYEQY

V gene: TRBV28
J gene: TRBJ1-3
clone size: NA
CDR3 protein: ASRGGGVGNTIY

V gene: TRBV7-9
J gene: TRBJ2-7
clone size: few
CDR3 protein: ASSSGRIYEQY

V gene: TRBV5-5
J gene: TRBJ2-7
clone size: few
CDR3 protein: ASIPDGGGIPYEQY

V gene: TRBV7-9
J gene: TRBJ2-7
clone size: few
CDR3 protein: ASSPGQGKTYEQY

V gene: TRBV5-6
J gene: TRBJ2-7
clone size: NA
CDR3 protein: ASSLGRAYEQY

V gene: TRBV5-6
J gene: TRBJ2-1
clone size: NA
CDR3 protein: ASHLGGTGSYNEQF

V gene: TRBV5-6
J gene: TRBJ1-2
clone size: NA
CDR3 protein: ASSDIGQGNVYGYT

V gene: TRBV18
J gene: TRBJ2-1
clone size: NA
CDR3 protein: ASSRNPPTGYNEQF

V gene: TRBV5-1
J gene: TRBJ2-1
clone size: NA
CDR3 protein: ASSLTGGLNEQF

V gene: TRBV21-1
J gene: TRBJ1-5
clone size: few
CDR3 protein: ASSTRPGQGIFRYGNQPQH

V gene: TRBV30
J gene: TRBJ2-2
clone size: NA
CDR3 protein: AWSGPREPGELF

V gene: TRBV28
J gene: TRBJ1-4
clone size: NA
CDR3 protein: ASSRGSEKLF

V gene: TRBV27
J gene: TRBJ2-1
clone size: NA
CDR3 protein: ASRPGTNKYNEQF

V gene: TRBV7-2
J gene: TRBJ2-3
clone size: NA
CDR3 protein: ASSLAGGGQY

V gene: TRBV4-1
J gene: TRBJ2-7
clone size: NA
CDR3 protein: ASSQEGTLSKQY

V gene: TRBV19
J gene: TRBJ2-2
clone size: once
CDR3 protein: ASTIQRANTGELF

V gene: TRBV7-2
J gene: TRBJ2-1
clone size: NA
CDR3 protein: ASSLLTVTSYNEQF

V gene: TRBV5-5
J gene: TRBJ2-4
clone size: NA
CDR3 protein: ASSLGGKNIQY

V gene: TRBV7-9
J gene: TRBJ1-4
clone size: few
CDR3 protein: ASSLSWTGNEKLF

V gene: TRBV9
J gene: TRBJ1-5
clone size: NA
CDR3 protein: ASSAYRVGNQPQH

V gene: TRBV27
J gene: TRBJ2-2
clone size: NA
CDR3 protein: ASSLQGLAGWTGELF

V gene: TRBV19
J gene: TRBJ2-5
clone size: NA
CDR3 protein: ASSPGTSGLMGETQY

V gene: TRBV11-2
J gene: TRBJ2-5
clone size: NA
CDR3 protein: ASSSSPVGQGRETQY

V gene: TRBV7-8
J gene: TRBJ2-1
clone size: few
CDR3 protein: ASTKVVANEQF

V gene: TRBV5-4
J gene: TRBJ2-7
clone size: NA
CDR3 protein: ASSTGLAGVIYEQY

V gene: TRBV29-1
J gene: TRBJ2-7
clone size: NA
CDR3 protein: SVTSRAHYEQY

V gene: TRBV5-6
J gene: TRBJ1-5
clone size: few
CDR3 protein: ASSLGQGGGQPQH

V gene: TRBV30
J gene: TRBJ1-1
clone size: NA
CDR3 protein: AWTKRGTFPNPAF

V gene: TRBV4-1
J gene: TRBJ2-5
clone size: NA
CDR3 protein: ASSQNPHETQY

V gene: TRBV6-5
J gene: TRBJ1-5
clone size: NA
CDR3 protein: ASSHNRDSNQPQH

V gene: TRBV2
J gene: TRBJ2-3
clone size: NA
CDR3 protein: ASSERSGKLSSTDTQY

V gene: TRBV7-2
J gene: TRBJ2-2
clone size: NA
CDR3 protein: ASSLRGLAGDRTGELF

V gene: TRBV15
J gene: TRBJ2-5
clone size: NA
CDR3 protein: ATSRDVGTGGETQY

V gene: TRBV2
J gene: TRBJ2-6
clone size: NA
CDR3 protein: ASIVASGSSGANVLT

V gene: TRBV9
J gene: TRBJ2-3
clone size: few
CDR3 protein: ASSVSGRVADTQY

V gene: TRBV19
J gene: TRBJ2-1
clone size: NA
CDR3 protein: ASSIRRDRRPDNEQF

V gene: TRBV5-6
J gene: TRBJ2-7
clone size: few
CDR3 protein: ASSAGFAYEQY